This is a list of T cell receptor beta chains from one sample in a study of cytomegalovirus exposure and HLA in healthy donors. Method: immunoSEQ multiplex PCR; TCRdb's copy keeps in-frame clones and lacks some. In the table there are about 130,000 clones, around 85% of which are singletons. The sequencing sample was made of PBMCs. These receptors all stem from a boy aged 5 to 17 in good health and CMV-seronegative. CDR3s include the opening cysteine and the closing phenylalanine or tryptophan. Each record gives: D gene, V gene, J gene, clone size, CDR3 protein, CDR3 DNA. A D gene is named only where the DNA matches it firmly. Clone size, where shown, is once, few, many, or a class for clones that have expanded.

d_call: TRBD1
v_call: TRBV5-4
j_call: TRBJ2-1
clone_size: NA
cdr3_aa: CASSLLQGAINEQFF
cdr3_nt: TGTGCCAGCAGCTTGTTACAGGGGGCTATTAATGAGCAGTTCTTC

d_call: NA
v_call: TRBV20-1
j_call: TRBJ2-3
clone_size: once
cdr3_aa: CSASSGDTQYF
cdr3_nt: TGCAGTGCTAGTTCCGGAGATACGCAGTATTTT

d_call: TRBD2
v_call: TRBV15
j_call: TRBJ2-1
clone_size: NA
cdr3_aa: CATSSLGSGLAQSNEQFF
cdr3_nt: TGTGCCACCAGCTCATTGGGGTCGGGACTAGCTCAATCGAATGAGCAGTTCTTC

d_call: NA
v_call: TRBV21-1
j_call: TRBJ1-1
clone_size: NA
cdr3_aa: CASSKFFSYTEAFF
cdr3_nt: TGTGCCAGCAGCAAATTCTTTTCCTACACTGAAGCTTTCTTT

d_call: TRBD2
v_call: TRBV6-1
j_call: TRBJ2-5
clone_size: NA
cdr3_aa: CASKPAGGPRETQYF
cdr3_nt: TGTGCCAGCAAGCCAGCGGGAGGCCCGCGGGAGACCCAGTACTTC

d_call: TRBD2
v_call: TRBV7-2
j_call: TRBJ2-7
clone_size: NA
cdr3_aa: CASSLGGEGTGSEQYF
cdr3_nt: TGTGCCAGCAGCTTAGGAGGGGAGGGAACAGGTTCCGAGCAGTACTTC

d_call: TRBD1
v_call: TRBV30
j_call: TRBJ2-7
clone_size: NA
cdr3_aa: CAWRGDRDEQYF
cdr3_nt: TGTGCCTGGAGGGGAGACAGGGATGAGCAGTACTTC

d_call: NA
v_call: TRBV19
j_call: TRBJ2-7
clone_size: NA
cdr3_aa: CASSPVLRAYEQYF
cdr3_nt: TGTGCCAGTAGTCCGGTTTTGAGGGCCTACGAGCAGTACTTC

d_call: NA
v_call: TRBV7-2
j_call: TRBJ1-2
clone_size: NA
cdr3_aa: CASSPQTGGSDGYTF
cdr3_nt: TGTGCCAGCAGCCCCCAGACAGGAGGAAGCGATGGCTACACCTTC

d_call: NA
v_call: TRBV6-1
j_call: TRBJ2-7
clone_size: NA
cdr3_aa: CASSVPGGDEQYF
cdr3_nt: TGTGCCAGCAGTGTCCCAGGAGGGGACGAGCAGTACTTC

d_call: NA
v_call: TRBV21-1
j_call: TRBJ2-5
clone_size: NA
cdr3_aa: CASSKVTGTGKETQYF
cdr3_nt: TGTGCCAGCAGCAAAGTTACCGGGACAGGGAAGGAGACCCAGTACTTC

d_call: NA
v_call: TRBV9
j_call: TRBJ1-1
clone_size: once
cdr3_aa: CASSPSSGNTEAFF
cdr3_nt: TGTGCCAGCAGCCCCTCCTCGGGGAACACTGAAGCTTTCTTT

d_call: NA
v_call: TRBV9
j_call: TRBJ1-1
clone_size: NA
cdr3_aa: CASSGPQGTEAFF
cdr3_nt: TGTGCCAGCAGCGGACCGCAGGGAACTGAAGCTTTCTTT

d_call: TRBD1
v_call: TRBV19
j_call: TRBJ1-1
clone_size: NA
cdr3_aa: CASSRTGKDTEAFF
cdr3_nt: TGTGCCAGTAGTAGGACAGGGAAGGACACTGAAGCTTTCTTT

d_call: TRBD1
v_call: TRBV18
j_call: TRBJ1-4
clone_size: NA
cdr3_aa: CASSSTGGSEKLFF
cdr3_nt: TGTGCCAGCTCGTCGACAGGGGGCAGTGAAAAACTGTTTTTT

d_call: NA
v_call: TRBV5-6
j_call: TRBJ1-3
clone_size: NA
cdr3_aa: CASSEDRNTIYF
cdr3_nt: TGTGCCAGCAGCGAGGACAGAAACACCATATATTTT

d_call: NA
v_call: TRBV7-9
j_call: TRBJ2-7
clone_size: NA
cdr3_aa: CASSPPGTTYEQYF
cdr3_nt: TGTGCCAGCAGCCCCCCCGGTACCACTTACGAGCAGTACTTC

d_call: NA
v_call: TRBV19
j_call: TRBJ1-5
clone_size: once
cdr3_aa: CASSIPPRPQHF
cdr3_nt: TGTGCCAGTAGTATCCCCCCCAGACCCCAGCATTTT

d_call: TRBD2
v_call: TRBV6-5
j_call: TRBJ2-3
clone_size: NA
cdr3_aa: CASSYTVAGTDTQYF
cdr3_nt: TGTGCCAGCAGTTACACGGTAGCGGGAACAGATACGCAGTATTTT

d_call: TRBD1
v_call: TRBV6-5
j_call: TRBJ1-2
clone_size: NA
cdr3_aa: CASSWGQENVYGYTF
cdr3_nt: TGTGCCAGCAGTTGGGGACAGGAGAACGTCTATGGCTACACCTTC

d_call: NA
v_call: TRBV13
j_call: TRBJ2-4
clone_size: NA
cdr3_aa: CASSLGTYIQYF
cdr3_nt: TGTGCCAGCAGCCTAGGGACATACATTCAGTACTTC

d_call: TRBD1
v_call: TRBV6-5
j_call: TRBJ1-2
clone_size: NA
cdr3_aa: CAGSYSTGGAGYGYTF
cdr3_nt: TGTGCCGGCAGTTACTCGACAGGGGGCGCGGGCTATGGCTACACCTTC

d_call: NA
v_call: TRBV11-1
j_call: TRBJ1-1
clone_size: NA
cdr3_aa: CASSLEPLNTEAFF
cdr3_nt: TGTGCCAGCAGCTTAGAGCCCTTGAACACTGAAGCTTTCTTT

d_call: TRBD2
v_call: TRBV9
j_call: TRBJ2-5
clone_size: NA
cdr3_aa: CASSALLTSGGNGTQYF
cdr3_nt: TGTGCCAGCAGCGCCCTCCTTACTAGCGGGGGGAACGGGACCCAGTACTTC

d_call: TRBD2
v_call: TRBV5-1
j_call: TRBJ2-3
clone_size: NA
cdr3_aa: CASSLWGRGVTTDTQYF
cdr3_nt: TGCGCCAGCAGCTTGTGGGGGCGGGGGGTTACCACAGATACGCAGTATTTT

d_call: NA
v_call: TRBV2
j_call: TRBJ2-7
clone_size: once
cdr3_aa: CASSATENSYEQYF
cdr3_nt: TGTGCCAGCAGCGCCACAGAAAACTCCTACGAGCAGTACTTC

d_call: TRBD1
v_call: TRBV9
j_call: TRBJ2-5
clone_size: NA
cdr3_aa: CASSRRSLQQGEETQYF
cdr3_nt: TGTGCCAGCAGCCGTAGATCACTTCAACAGGGGGAAGAGACCCAGTACTTC

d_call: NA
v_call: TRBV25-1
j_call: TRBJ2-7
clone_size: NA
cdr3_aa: CASTAGLYEQYF
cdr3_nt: TGTGCCAGCACGGCGGGACTCTACGAGCAGTACTTC

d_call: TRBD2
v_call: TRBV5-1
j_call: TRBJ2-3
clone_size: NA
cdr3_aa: CASSSGSTDTQYF
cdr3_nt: TGCGCCAGCAGTAGCGGGAGTACAGATACGCAGTATTTT

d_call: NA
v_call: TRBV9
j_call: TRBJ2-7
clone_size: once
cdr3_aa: CASSASGTNYEQYF
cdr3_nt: TGTGCCAGCAGCGCCTCTGGGACAAACTACGAGCAGTACTTC

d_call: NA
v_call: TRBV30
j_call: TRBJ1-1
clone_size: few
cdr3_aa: CAWSEGRGEAFF
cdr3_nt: TGTGCCTGGAGTGAGGGGAGGGGGGAAGCTTTCTTT

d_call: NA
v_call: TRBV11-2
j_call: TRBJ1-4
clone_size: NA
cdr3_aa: CASSSSTNEKLFF
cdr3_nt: TGTGCCAGCAGCAGCTCAACTAATGAAAAACTGTTTTTT

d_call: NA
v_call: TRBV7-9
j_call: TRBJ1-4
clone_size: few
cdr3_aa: CASSSGQTLNEKLFF
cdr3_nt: TGTGCCAGCAGCTCAGGACAGACTCTTAATGAAAAACTGTTTTTT

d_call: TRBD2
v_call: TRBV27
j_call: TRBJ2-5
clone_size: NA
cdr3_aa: CASSRAGGPKTQYF
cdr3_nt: TGTGCCAGCAGCCGAGCGGGAGGGCCGAAGACCCAGTACTTC

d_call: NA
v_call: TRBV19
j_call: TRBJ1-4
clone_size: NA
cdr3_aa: CASSGHTGEKLFF
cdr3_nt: TGTGCCAGTAGTGGGCACACTGGGGAAAAACTGTTTTTT

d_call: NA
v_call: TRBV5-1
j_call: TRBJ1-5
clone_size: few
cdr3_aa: CASSTSGDNQPQHF
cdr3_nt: TGCGCCAGCAGCACTTCAGGGGACAATCAGCCCCAGCATTTT

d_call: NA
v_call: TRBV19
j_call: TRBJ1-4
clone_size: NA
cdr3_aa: CASSSPRPGGEKLFF
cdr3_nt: TGTGCCAGTAGTAGCCCCCGTCCTGGGGGCGAAAAACTGTTTTTT

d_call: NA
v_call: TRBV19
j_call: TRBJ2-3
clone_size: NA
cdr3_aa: CASKPGHSTDTQYF
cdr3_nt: TGTGCCAGTAAACCGGGACACAGCACAGATACGCAGTATTTT

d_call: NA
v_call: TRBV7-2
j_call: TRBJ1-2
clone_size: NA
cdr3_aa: CASSLAGSYGYTF
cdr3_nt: TGTGCCAGCAGCTTAGCAGGGAGCTATGGCTACACCTTC

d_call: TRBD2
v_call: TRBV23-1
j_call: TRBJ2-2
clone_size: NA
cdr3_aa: CASSKAVASGPTGELFF
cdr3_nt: TGCGCCAGCAGTAAAGCGGTTGCTAGCGGGCCCACCGGGGAGCTGTTTTTT

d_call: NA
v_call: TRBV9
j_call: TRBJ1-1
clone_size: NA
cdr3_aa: CASSPRLDTEAFF
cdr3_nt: TGTGCCAGCAGCCCCCGGTTGGACACTGAAGCTTTCTTT

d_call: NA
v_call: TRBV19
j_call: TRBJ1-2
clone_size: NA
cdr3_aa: CASSIGQGDGYTF
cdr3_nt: TGTGCCAGTAGTATTGGCCAGGGTGATGGCTACACCTTC

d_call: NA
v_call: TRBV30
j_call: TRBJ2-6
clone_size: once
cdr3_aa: CASKQGRRSGANVLTF
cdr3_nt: TGTGCCTCGAAACAGGGAAGAAGGTCTGGGGCCAACGTCCTGACTTTC

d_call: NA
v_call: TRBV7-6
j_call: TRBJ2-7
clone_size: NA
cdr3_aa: CASSLTKSSYEQYF
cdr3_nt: TGTGCCAGCAGCTTAACTAAGAGCTCCTACGAGCAGTACTTC

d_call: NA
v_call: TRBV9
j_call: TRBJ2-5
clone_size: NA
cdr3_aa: CASSVGQKETQYF
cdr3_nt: TGTGCCAGCAGCGTAGGGCAGAAAGAGACCCAGTACTTC